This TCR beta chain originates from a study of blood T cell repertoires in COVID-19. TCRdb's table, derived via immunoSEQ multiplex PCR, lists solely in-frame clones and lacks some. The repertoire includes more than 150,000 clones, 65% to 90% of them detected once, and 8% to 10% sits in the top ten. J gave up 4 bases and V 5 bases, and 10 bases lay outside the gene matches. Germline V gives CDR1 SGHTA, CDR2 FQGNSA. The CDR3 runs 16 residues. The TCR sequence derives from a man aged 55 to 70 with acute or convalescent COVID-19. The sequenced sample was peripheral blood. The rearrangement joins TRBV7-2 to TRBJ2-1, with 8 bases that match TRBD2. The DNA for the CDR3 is TGTGCCAGCAGCCAACCGCGGGCTAGCGGGTACAATGAGCAGTTCTTC. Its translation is CASSQPRASGYNEQFF.